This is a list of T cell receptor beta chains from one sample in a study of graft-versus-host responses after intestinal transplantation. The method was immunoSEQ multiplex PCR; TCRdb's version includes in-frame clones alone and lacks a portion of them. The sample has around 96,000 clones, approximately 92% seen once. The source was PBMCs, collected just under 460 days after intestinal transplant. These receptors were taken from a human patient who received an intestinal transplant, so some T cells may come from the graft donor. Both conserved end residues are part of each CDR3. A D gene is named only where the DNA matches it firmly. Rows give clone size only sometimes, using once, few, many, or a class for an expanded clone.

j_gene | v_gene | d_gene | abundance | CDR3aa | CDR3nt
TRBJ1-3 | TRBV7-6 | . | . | CASSLHAPGTTSGNTIYF | TGTGCCAGCAGCTTACATGCCCCAGGGACTACCTCTGGAAACACCATATATTTT
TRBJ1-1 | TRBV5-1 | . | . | CASSLSPRFTGYTEAFF | TGCGCCAGCAGCTTGTCCCCGCGTTTCACCGGGTACACTGAAGCTTTCTTT
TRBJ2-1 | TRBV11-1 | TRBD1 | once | CASSLETGGWDNEQFF | TGTGCCAGCAGCTTAGAAACAGGGGGCTGGGACAATGAGCAGTTCTTC
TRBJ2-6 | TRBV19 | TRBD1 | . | CASRLGQASGANVLTF | TGTGCCAGTAGATTGGGACAGGCCTCTGGGGCCAACGTCCTGACTTTC
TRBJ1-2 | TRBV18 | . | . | CASSPQGNYGYTF | TGTGCCAGCTCACCACAGGGTAACTATGGCTACACCTTC
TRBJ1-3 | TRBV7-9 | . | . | CASSLGAFSGNTIYF | TGTGCCAGCAGCTTAGGGGCATTCTCTGGAAACACCATATATTTT
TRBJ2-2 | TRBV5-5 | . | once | CASSSIFTGELFF | TGTGCCAGCAGCTCTATTTTTACCGGGGAGCTGTTTTTT
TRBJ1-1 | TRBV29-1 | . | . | CSMGGQSNTEAFF | TGCAGTATGGGGGGGCAGTCAAACACTGAAGCTTTCTTT
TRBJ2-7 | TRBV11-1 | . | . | CASSLGQDEQYF | TGTGCCAGCAGCTTAGGACAGGACGAGCAGTACTTC
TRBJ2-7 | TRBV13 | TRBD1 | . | CASSARGQVEQYF | TGTGCCAGCAGCGCTAGGGGACAGGTCGAGCAGTACTTC
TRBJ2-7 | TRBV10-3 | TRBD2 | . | CATRLAGAYEQYF | TGTGCCACCCGACTAGCGGGGGCCTACGAGCAGTACTTC
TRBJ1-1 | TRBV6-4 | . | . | CASSESGWSEAFF | TGTGCCAGCAGTGAATCGGGATGGAGTGAAGCTTTCTTT
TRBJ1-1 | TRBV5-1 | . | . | CASSTTPQNTEAFF | TGCGCCAGCAGTACTACCCCACAGAACACTGAAGCTTTCTTT
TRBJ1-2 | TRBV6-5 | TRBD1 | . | CASSDTGVTYGYTF | TGTGCCAGCAGTGATACAGGGGTGACCTATGGCTACACCTTC
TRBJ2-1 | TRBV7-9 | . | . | CASSATMGFTREFF | TGTGCCAGCAGCGCTACAATGGGGTTTACGAGAGAGTTCTTC
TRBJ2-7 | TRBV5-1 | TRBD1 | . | CASRGDRGSYEQYF | TGCGCCAGCAGAGGGGACAGGGGTTCCTACGAGCAGTACTTC
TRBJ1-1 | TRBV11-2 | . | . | CASSPQGNTEAFF | TGTGCCAGCAGCCCACAGGGGAACACTGAAGCTTTCTTT
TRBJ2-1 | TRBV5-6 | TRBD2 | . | CASSSGGGTGPYNEQFF | TGTGCCAGCAGCAGCGGGGGCGGAACCGGGCCCTACAATGAGCAGTTCTTC
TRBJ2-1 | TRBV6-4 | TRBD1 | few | CASSEGTAYNEQFF | TGTGCCAGCAGTGAGGGGACAGCCTACAATGAGCAGTTCTTC
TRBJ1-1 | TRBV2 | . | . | CASSVQESNTEAFF | TGTGCCAGCAGTGTTCAGGAGTCGAACACTGAAGCTTTCTTT
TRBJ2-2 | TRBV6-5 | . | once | CASSYLASLNTGELFF | TGTGCCAGCAGTTACTTAGCAAGCCTTAACACCGGGGAGCTGTTTTTT
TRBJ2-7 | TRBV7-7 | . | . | CASSLAQGGEQYF | TGTGCTAGCAGCTTAGCGCAGGGTGGGGAGCAGTACTTC
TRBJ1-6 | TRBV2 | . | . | CASILQGGLSSPLHF | TGTGCCAGCATTCTACAGGGAGGATTGAGTTCACCCCTCCACTTT